This entry lists 14 T cell receptor beta chains sequenced from one sample in a study of breast tumors, draining lymph nodes, adjacent tissues. Axillary draining lymph nodes of breast cancer patients supplied the node samples. A single record per CDR3 protein comes from TCRdb applying MiXCR to the multiplex PCR reads. The sample yields fewer than 150,000 distinct CDR3 sequences, about 20% seen once. Source material: axillary lymph node tissue. The receptor set was obtained from a female donor with breast cancer. Some clones in this sample may be carry-over from other donors' samples.

This clonotype was seen repeatedly, ten times or more. V usage is TRBV7-9 and J usage is TRBJ2-7; D is perhaps TRBD2 (6 bases). The germline CDR1 and CDR2 sequences are SEHNR and FQNEAQ (reference sequence). V shed 5 bases and J shed 3 bases, with 14 bases lying between them. The CDR3 is 14 amino acids. CDR3 DNA sequence: TGTGCCAGCAGCCCCGGGACTTATGGCTACGAGCAGTACTTC. This gives the protein CASSPGTYGYEQYF.

The sample holds many counts of this clonotype. The rearrangement links TRBV27 to TRBJ2-1, with D tentatively TRBD2 (5 bases). CDR1 and CDR2 (germline): MNHEY, SMNVEV (reference sequence). V lost 0 bases, J lost 7 bases, and 13 bases lay in between. This CDR3 has 15 residues. CDR3 coding DNA: TGTGCCAGCAGTTTATCGACCGGACTTCGGAATGAGCAGTTCTTC. Translating gives CASSLSTGLRNEQFF.

This clonotype was counted ten times or more. This chain uses TRBV19 with TRBJ2-7, with 12 bases that match TRBD2. V lost 3 bases, J lost 5 bases, and 5 bases stayed unmatched. Germline CDR1 is LNHDA and CDR2 is SQIVND (reference sequence). This CDR3 spans 15 amino acids. The CDR3 DNA reads as TGTGCCAGTAGTATGTGGACTAGCGGGACCGACGAGCAGTACTTC. Amino acids: CASSMWTSGTDEQYF.

This clonotype was counted at least ten times. The genes are TRBV5-1 and TRBJ2-1, with D unclear. This CDR3 is 13 amino acids long. Trimming stripped 0 bases from V and 3 bases from J, with 4 bases between. Germline values: CDR1 SGHRS, CDR2 YFSETQ. The CDR3 DNA follows: TGCGCCAGCAGCTTGGGCTTCTACAATGAGCAGTTCTTC. Its translation: CASSLGFYNEQFF.

About this clonotype itself: This clone may be a read error of a much larger clone one base away. The chain has TRBV6-5 and TRBJ2-7; D assignment may be TRBD1 or TRBD2 (5 bases each). CDR3 length equals 15 residues. Germline CDR1 MNHEY, CDR2 SVGAGI. V lost 4 bases, J lost 1 base, and 14 bases lay in between. CDR3 region: CASSCEGKGSYEQYF. CDR3 in DNA: TGTGCCAGCAGTTGCGAGGGGAAGGGGTCCTACGAGCAGTACTTC.

This clonotype showed up many times. V is TRBV19 and J is TRBJ2-5, with D perhaps TRBD2 (5 bases). The CDR3 contains 13 residues. CDR1 LNHDA and CDR2 SQIVND come from the germline V gene (reference sequence). The V gene lost 5 bases and the J gene lost 5 bases, with 12 bases spanning the gap. The CDR3 bases are TGTGCCAGTAGTCAAGAGGCGGGTGAGACCCAGTACTTC. The encoded protein is CASSQEAGETQYF.

At least ten counts were recorded for this clonotype. The chain joins TRBV4-1 to TRBJ1-4; possibly TRBD1 for D (6 bases). The germline CDR1 and CDR2 sequences are MGHRA and YSYEKL. The CDR3 runs 13 residues. Trimming took off 2 bases at V and 13 bases at J, with 14 bases between the two ends. CDR3 nucleotides: TGCGCCAGCAGCCAATCAGGGGCTGGGGGACTGTTTTTT. Encoded protein: CASSQSGAGGLFF.

This clonotype occurred many times. The chain is built from TRBV7-8 and TRBJ2-7; TRBD2 aligns across 9 bases. Trimming cost V 1 base and J 7 bases; bases outside gene matches: 17. Germline-derived CDR1 and CDR2 are SGHVS and FQNEAQ. CDR3 length equals 18 residues. The CDR3 is CASSLDLGAGGPLREQYF. In DNA, the CDR3 is TGTGCCAGCAGCTTAGACTTAGGGGCGGGAGGGCCCCTTCGGGAGCAGTACTTC.

This clonotype was seen repeatedly, ten times or more. The V call is TRBV24-1, the J call TRBJ2-1; 10 bases are shared with TRBD2. The CDR3 length is 16 residues. The ends lost 5 bases at V and 6 bases at J; junction bases unmatched: 9. From germline, CDR1 is KGHDR and CDR2 SFDVKD. The DNA for the CDR3 is TGTGCCACCAGTGGGGGGAGGCTAGCGGGAGTCAATGAGCAGTTCTTC. Its protein product is CATSGGRLAGVNEQFF.

The chain combines TRBV28 with TRBJ2-3, with unresolved D. Trimming left V 4 bases short and J 1 base short, with 6 bases between. The V gene's germline CDR1 is MDHEN and CDR2 SYDVKM. The CDR3 length is 13 residues. The CDR3 coding sequence is TGTGCCAGCAGTTGGCCCTGCACAGATACGCAGTATTTT. It yields the protein CASSWPCTDTQYF.

This clonotype was counted many times. V is TRBV7-9 and J is TRBJ2-5; D is perhaps TRBD2 (5 bases). CDR3 length equals 16 residues. Trimming removed 1 base at V and 5 bases at J, with 17 bases between. The germline V gene has CDR1 SEHNR and CDR2 FQNEAQ (reference sequence). This CDR3 is CASSLGRGIIQETQYF. CDR3 bases: TGTGCCAGCAGCTTAGGACGGGGAATAATTCAGGAGACCCAGTACTTC.

Notes on this clonotype: A single base separates this from a much larger clone, so it may be a read error. The CDR3 DNA is TGTGCCAGCAGCTATGACAGGGGGAAAAGGAACTATAGCTACACCTTC. Its protein product is CASSYDRGKRNYSYTF. This chain joins TRBV6-6 and TRBJ1-2, with 9 nucleotides matching TRBD1. In germline, CDR1 is MNHNY, CDR2 SVGAGI (reference sequence). CDR3 length: 16 amino acids.

There are many counts of this clonotype. This chain links TRBV7-8 with TRBJ2-1; 7 bases map to TRBD2. The V gene end was trimmed by 1 base and the J gene end by 1 base; junction bases not matched to a gene: 7. This CDR3 is built from 17 residues. Germline V lookup: CDR1 SGHVS, CDR2 FQNEAQ. As DNA, the CDR3 is TGTGCCAGCAGCTTAGTTGGGAGGGCTCGTTCCTACAATGAGCAGTTCTTC. Translated, it gives CASSLVGRARSYNEQFF.

The table lists this clonotype with many counts. The junction departs from the called germline gene at one end, perhaps through a read error. The J gene is TRBJ2-1, the V gene TRBV29-1, with D possibly TRBD2 on 6 matching bases. Germline CDR1 is SQVTM and CDR2 is ANQGSEA. This CDR3 region has 14 residues. The CDR3 loop is CSVEARGSYNEQFF. CDR3 DNA: TGCAGCGTGGAAGCTCGGGGGTCCTACAATGAGCAGTTCTTC.